The rows below give T cell receptor beta chains drawn from one sample of a study of T cell responses to AZD1222 COVID-19 vaccine. Using immunoSEQ multiplex PCR, the repertoire was profiled, and TCRdb retains in-frame clones only, with some absent. The sample records 200,000 or so clones, 93% being singletons. The starting material was peripheral blood, obtained 28 days after the second AZD1222 dose. Receptor source: an adult who received the AZD1222 COVID-19 vaccine. Each CDR3 is given without its conserved first and last residue. The order of the fields is CDR3 protein, V gene, clone size, D gene, J gene. A D gene is named only where the DNA matches it firmly. Some rows mark clone size as missing; the rest say once, few, many or name a class of expanded clone.

ASSSGGASYNEQF	TRBV11-2	-	TRBD2	TRBJ2-1
ASSFSAGQETQY	TRBV5-1	-	-	TRBJ2-5
AISGDSSNQPQH	TRBV10-3	few	TRBD1	TRBJ1-5
ASSPQGSSGNTIY	TRBV9	-	-	TRBJ1-3
ASSTRGSNQPQH	TRBV6-5	-	-	TRBJ1-5
ASSFIVSGTNVLT	TRBV27	once	-	TRBJ2-6
ASSQVWTATNQETQY	TRBV4-1	-	-	TRBJ2-5
ASSPPRGGGTGELF	TRBV28	-	TRBD2	TRBJ2-2
ASTLGDGGIQY	TRBV12-3/TRBV12-4	once	-	TRBJ2-4
ASSPPEEAGYT	TRBV28	-	-	TRBJ1-2
ASSLLRDEQY	TRBV28	few	-	TRBJ2-7
ASSQEPGQWGTTNTGELF	TRBV4-2	-	-	TRBJ2-2
ASSLRGTGNLAKAF	TRBV5-6	-	TRBD1	TRBJ1-1